This T cell receptor (beta chain) was sequenced for a study of blood T cell repertoires in COVID-19 (dated by TCRdb to the early 2020s). About the full investigation: Collaborator samples came from the United States, Italy and Spain and covered acute and convalescent phases of COVID-19. The material from the prospective study consisted of cDNA or gDNA derived from T cells, B-cell-depleted T cells, or PBMCs. Subjects who had been exposed to COVID-19, were actively infected with it, or had recovered from it provided the deeply sampled blood TCRbeta repertoires that made up the dataset. The repertoires were released in a freely available public database intended as a resource for research on the immune response to SARS-CoV-2. A de-identified subject ID, COVID-19 status, age in years and sex were almost always included in the sample metadata. Samples were obtained from the ongoing ImmuneRACE study (first 160 participants) and from 1,254 subjects provided by 6 global collaborators. Where HLA class I and class II types were available, the types were taken from metadata supplied by the sample provider, not from assay-based typing.

Reading the germline V gene gives CDR1 KGHSH and CDR2 LQKENI. V and J lose 0 bases and 4 bases, and a span of 9 bases separates them. Including cysteine and phenylalanine, the CDR3 has 15 amino acids. Only CDR3 DNA is held: 45 bases, read in frame from base 1. Participants in the prospective study were enrolled through a virtual design, were aged about 18 to 100 years, and lived in approximately 24 United States geographic areas. In the prospective study, participants were assigned to cohorts based on the clinical history participants reported in a screening survey and a study questionnaire. ImmuneRACE Cohort 3 recovered participants were defined by two consecutive negative NP/OP PCR tests, healthcare professional clearance, or symptom resolution. Each participant in the prospective study had whole blood, serum and a nasopharyngeal or oropharyngeal swab collected by mobile phlebotomists. Additional blood draws and questionnaires over an approximately 2-month period could optionally be provided by prospective study participants. Prospective study blood samples were shipped either frozen or at room temperature before DNA extraction.

Broad study findings and their caveats: The amount of clinical and demographic metadata varied by source and participant and was provided uncurated.

A single count supports this clone. What antigen it recognizes has not been identified. Per-base qualities were not stored, and no clone one base away is much larger. TCRbeta CDR3 regions were amplified from genomic DNA by means of the immunoSEQ Assay, a bias-controlled multiplex PCR. As for the authors' bioinformatics: The number of nucleated cells in each sample was estimated from the amplification of reference gene primers within the assay. Sequence reads were collapsed and filtered to measure the absolute abundance of every unique TCRbeta CDR3 rearrangement. Productive Simpson clonality was computed per sample as the square root of Simpson's diversity index over productive rearrangements. Sourced from immuneACCESS, this table was stored by TCRdb with only in-frame sequences that have V and J called. A share of the clones is absent; for the studies checked, an unresolved V gene accounts for under half, and the remainder has no known explanation. D and trimming were read from the DNA, whereas the V and J calls and clone size are those reported in that table. Counted in this sample were some 230,000 clones; approximately 82% of them appeared once. Approximately 16% of the sample goes to the ten largest clones.

Recombination connected TRBV18 to TRBJ1-4, with the identity of the D gene unclear. Sequenced input: PBMCs or T cells enriched from blood (not recorded which). The sequence was collected from a man in his forties who had recovered from COVID-19. The CDR3: CASSPPGDGNEKLFF. The nucleotides are TGTGCCAGCTCACCACCGGGAGACGGTAATGAAAAACTGTTTTTT.